This T cell receptor beta chain was sequenced during a study of cytomegalovirus exposure and HLA in healthy donors. The study, taken as a whole, reports: Cytomegalovirus-associated status was assigned to about 150 TCR beta chains. A previous analysis found most TCR beta V segments productive roughly 87% or roughly 30% of the time.

CDR3 size: 13 residues. J was trimmed by 10 bases and V by 5 bases; bases with no gene match: 6. Germline CDR1 and CDR2: MDHEN and SYDVKM. Primers included in the PCR were 60 Vbeta and 13 Jbeta primers. Data came from immunoSEQ multiplex PCR; TCRdb stores just in-frame clones and leaves some out. The top ten hold around 2.6% of the sample, which has approximately 170,000 clones, more than 75% seen once. Regarding donors, all were healthy bone marrow donors. With regard to this clone: What it binds is unknown.

This sequence was found in a man aged 25-45 years in good health and CMV-seropositive. Input material: PBMCs. The rearrangement links TRBV28 to TRBJ1-4; 8 bases agree with TRBD1. CDR3 region: CASSPGQGGKLFF. CDR3 nucleotide sequence: TGTGCCAGCAGTCCAGGACAGGGCGGAAAACTGTTTTTT.